The rows below give T cell receptor beta chains drawn from one sample of a study of blood T cells in healthy people across ages. TCRdb reprocessed the 5' RACE reads via MiXCR and lists one record per CDR3 protein. Of approximately 880,000 distinct CDR3 sequences listed, under 50% are singletons. What was sequenced was blood. These receptors were obtained from a man aged 30-40 years in good health. Each CDR3 is given without its conserved first and last residue. Fields, in order: V gene, D gene, J gene, CDR3 length, CDR3 protein. D genes are given only for firm matches.

>TRBV28|NA|TRBJ1-2|13
ASSLSAGGSLIYT
>TRBV15|NA|TRBJ1-5|11
AASQARRQPQH
>TRBV28|NA|TRBJ2-7|11
ASTGWGSHEQY
>TRBV4-2|NA|TRBJ1-6|14
ASSLSTEVHNSPLH
>TRBV5-6|NA|TRBJ2-7|13
ASSLDRFRSAEQY
>TRBV3-1|NA|TRBJ2-5|14
ASSQEFRGGLETQY
>TRBV7-2|NA|TRBJ2-3|13
ASSYWSGPTDTQY
>TRBV12-5|TRBD1|TRBJ2-3|11
ASGLWTGDTQY
>TRBV29-1|NA|TRBJ1-1|13
SGEEHPDMNTEAF
>TRBV7-9|NA|TRBJ2-7|11
AGGTDLSYEQY
>TRBV6-5|TRBD1|TRBJ2-7|14
ASGYRKGQASYEQY
>TRBV4-1|NA|TRBJ2-5|15
ANSYGGLIAEKETQY
>TRBV4-2|TRBD2|TRBJ2-5|14
ASSQGPSGSQETQY
>TRBV5-1|NA|TRBJ2-5|11
ASSFLTEETQY
>TRBV29-1|TRBD2|TRBJ2-3|12
SSRLAGGVGTQY